These 10 T cell receptor beta chains came from one sample sequenced in a study of blood T cells in healthy people across ages. With a J-beta primer mix and a sample-barcoded 5' primer, a second PCR ran about 6 to 11 cycles. TCRdb called the 5' RACE reads again in MiXCR, with one record for every CDR3 protein. The data contain 650,000 to 950,000 distinct CDR3 sequences, 40% to 50% of them seen just once; the ten biggest clones take up about 21%. Sequenced material: blood. These receptors were taken from a man in his fifties or sixties in good health.

This clonotype was detected a few times. The chain carries TRBV6-2 or TRBV6-3 and TRBJ1-2; possible D gene TRBD1, 5 bases. Germline-derived CDR1 and CDR2 are MNHEY and SVGEGT. The V end lost 2 bases, the J end lost 11 bases, and 9 bases lay between the germline ends. The CDR3 is made up of 11 amino acids. This CDR3 is CASSYDRRYTF. Written as DNA, the CDR3 is TGTGCCAGCAGTTACGACAGAAGATACACCTTC.

This clonotype was seen a few times. In DNA form, the CDR3 reads TGTGCCAGCAGCGTAGGCTACAAGCAGACCAATGAAAAACTGTTTTTT. Translating gives CASSVGYKQTNEKLFF. The V call is TRBV9, the J call TRBJ1-4; D call uncertain. Germline V CDR1 and CDR2: SGDLS, YYNGEE. The CDR3 spans 16 residues. With 0 bases removed from V and 5 bases from J, the gap between germline ends came to 14 bases.

For the CDR3, the DNA is TGCAGTGCTAGGACAGGGTGCCACAATGAGCAGTTCTTC. It translates to CSARTGCHNEQFF. This sequence joins TRBV20-1 and TRBJ2-1; 7 bases are shared with TRBD1. The CDR3 has 13 residues. With V trimmed by 3 bases and J by 5 bases, 4 bases remained unmatched. Per the germline V gene, CDR1 is DFQATT and CDR2 is SNEGSKA (reference sequence).

This rearrangement joins TRBV20-1 to TRBJ2-7; 10 positions match TRBD2. The trim removed 4 bases at V and 4 bases at J, leaving 7 bases unmatched. The germline CDR1 and CDR2 sequences are DFQATT and SNEGSKA (reference sequence). The CDR3 has 14 amino acids. The CDR3 protein is CSAIQAGGGYEQYF. In DNA form, the CDR3 reads TGCAGTGCTATACAAGCGGGAGGGGGATACGAGCAGTACTTC.

The chain has TRBV6-1 and TRBJ2-1; unclear D gene. Looked up from germline, CDR1 is MNHNS and CDR2 is SASEGT. The CDR3 runs 12 residues. The germline V and J ends were trimmed by 4 bases and 4 bases, with 5 bases remaining between them. CDR3 in amino acids: CASSGQYNEQFF. The CDR3 coding sequence is TGTGCCAGCAGTGGTCAATACAATGAGCAGTTCTTC.

This chain links TRBV20-1 with TRBJ2-1, with 15 bases fitting TRBD2. Matching the DNA end better, TRBJ2-7 makes the J call doubtful. Looked up from germline, CDR1 is DFQATT and CDR2 is SNEGSKA (reference sequence). This CDR3 spans 20 amino acids. The CDR3 coding sequence is TGCAGTGCAGCGGGACTAGCGGGGGGACCGATGGTGAGCTCCTACAATGAGCAGTACTTC. Its translation is CSAAGLAGGPMVSSYNEQYF.

This clonotype was seen only a few times. The V gene is TRBV20-1, the J gene TRBJ1-2; no definite D call. Trimming shortened V by 4 bases and J by 2 bases, and 11 bases separated the two germline ends. The length of the CDR3 is 13 residues. CDR1 DFQATT and CDR2 SNEGSKA come from the germline V gene (reference sequence). CDR3 bases: TGCAGTGCTAAGGGCGGTACGAACTATGGCTACACCTTC. Amino acids: CSAKGGTNYGYTF.

The chain uses TRBV19 and TRBJ2-5; D tentatively fits TRBD1 or TRBD2 (5 bases each). Germline V gene data show CDR1 as LNHDA and CDR2 as SQIVND (reference sequence). Trimming shortened V by 4 bases and J by 3 bases, and 15 bases separated the two germline ends. This CDR3 has 15 amino acids. DNA for the CDR3: TGTGCCAGTAGTACCTCCCGGGACCAGAAAGAGACCCAGTACTTC. Residues: CASSTSRDQKETQYF.

As to this clonotype: Mismatch with germline at one junction end may stem from a read error. The chain joins TRBV7-2 to TRBJ2-4; 7 nucleotides agree with TRBD1. The germline V gene has CDR1 SGHTA and CDR2 FQGNSA. The CDR3 loop spans 14 amino acids. Written as DNA, the CDR3 is TGTGCCAGCAGCTCCGGGACAGCCAAAAACAGTCAGTACTTC. Protein product: CASSSGTAKNSQYF.

The chain employs TRBV29-1 and TRBJ2-1; 8 bases map to TRBD2. The V segment lost 5 bases and the J segment 10 bases; nucleotides outside the gene matches: 13. Looked up from germline, CDR1 is SQVTM and CDR2 is ANQGSEA. This CDR3 is 14 amino acids long. CDR3 DNA: TGCAGCGTTCTCGGGGCAGCGGGGGTGACGGAGCAGTTCTTC. Translating it yields CSVLGAAGVTEQFF.